The 11 T cell receptor beta chains reported below all come from one sample, sequenced in a study of blood T cells in healthy people across ages. Then a second PCR, running roughly 6 to 11 cycles, was carried out with a sample-barcoded 5' primer and a J-beta primer mix. A single record per CDR3 protein comes from TCRdb applying MiXCR to the 5' RACE reads. This sample yields 540,000 or so distinct CDR3 sequences, of which approximately 25% are seen a single time; under 9% belongs to the top ten. This same sample was also part of a study on T cells of mothers and their children.

The sequenced material came from blood. Every receptor here comes from a boy aged 5 to 17 in good health.

In regard to this clonotype: The CDR3 does not close with the conserved phenylalanine or tryptophan, likely indicating a read error. The V gene is TRBV5-1, the J gene TRBJ2-6; D gene uncertain. The V end was cut by 4 bases, the J end by 0 bases, with 11 bases between. CDR1 SGHRS and CDR2 YFSETQ come from the germline V gene. The CDR3 has 16 residues. The DNA for the CDR3 is TGCGCCAGCAGCCGAACACAGAGCTCTGGGGCCAACGTCCTGACTTAC. Its translation: CASSRTQSSGANVLTY.

The V and J genes are TRBV2 and TRBJ2-3; 10 positions match TRBD2. Losses at the gene ends were 7 bases for V and 4 bases for J; bases not matched to a gene: 11. Per germline, CDR1 SNHLY and CDR2 FYNNEI. The CDR3 runs 16 residues. Here the CDR3 reads CASKGSSGSASDTQYF. CDR3 in DNA: TGTGCCAGCAAGGGTTCTAGCGGGAGTGCCTCAGATACGCAGTATTTT.

This rearrangement joins TRBV20-1 to TRBJ2-5, with TRBD1 identical over 9 bases. The end of the DNA is better explained by TRBJ2-7, so the J call may be wrong. The CDR3 has 14 residues. Germline V gives CDR1 DFQATT, CDR2 SNEGSKA (reference sequence). The CDR3 DNA follows: TGCAGTGCTAGAGTTGGACAGGGGAACTACGAGCAGTACTTC. Its translation is CSARVGQGNYEQYF.

This clonotype occurred a few times. The chain is built from TRBV19 and TRBJ2-3; the D gene is possibly TRBD2 (5 bases). The germline V gene encodes CDR1 LNHDA and CDR2 SQIVND (reference sequence). The CDR3 contains 12 residues. Trimming cost V 4 bases and J 8 bases, with 10 bases left between them. DNA of the CDR3: TGTGCCAGTAGTAACGACCTAGCTACGCAGTATTTT. Translating it yields CASSNDLATQYF.

The chain recombines TRBV7-7 with TRBJ2-1, with 10 nucleotides matching TRBD1. With the DNA end fitting TRBJ2-7 better, the J assignment may be wrong. The length of the CDR3 is 15 residues. Germline-derived CDR1 and CDR2 are SSHAT and FNYEAQ (reference sequence). CDR3 region: CASSLIGDRGYEQYV. CDR3 sequence (DNA): TGTGCCAGCAGCCTCATAGGGGACAGGGGCTACGAGCAGTACGTC.

The chain has TRBV20-1 and TRBJ1-1; TRBD1 aligns across 8 bases. CDR1 is DFQATT and CDR2 is SNEGSKA in the germline V gene (reference sequence). This CDR3 comprises 17 residues. The V gene end was trimmed by 0 bases and the J gene end by 0 bases; junction bases not matched to a gene: 9. CDR3 region: CSARDEGRGLMNTEAFF. As DNA, the CDR3 is TGCAGTGCTAGAGATGAGGGCAGGGGGCTTATGAACACTGAAGCTTTCTTT.

This clonotype was counted many times. This chain connects TRBV7-9 to TRBJ1-2; no definite D call. CDR3 length: 16 amino acids. Trimming removed 1 base at V and 0 bases at J, with 12 bases between. In germline, CDR1 is SEHNR, CDR2 FQNEAQ (reference sequence). The CDR3: CASSLGLAESNYGYTF. The CDR3 bases are TGTGCCAGCAGCTTAGGCTTAGCAGAATCTAACTATGGCTACACCTTC.

The chain employs TRBV6-6 and TRBJ2-1; TRBD2 matches at 7 bases. Germline V gene lookup returns CDR1 MNHNY and CDR2 SVGAGI (reference sequence). The V and J ends lost 4 bases and 10 bases, in that order; junction bases with no gene match: 13. This CDR3 region has 15 residues. The CDR3 protein is CASSSSSGVGLEQFF. CDR3 DNA sequence: TGTGCCAGCAGTTCATCTAGCGGAGTGGGGTTAGAGCAGTTCTTC.

The chain uses TRBV10-3 and TRBJ1-2; TRBD1 matches 7 bases. This CDR3 is built from 14 residues. The V and J ends lost 5 bases and 3 bases, in that order; junction bases with no gene match: 6. Germline lookup yields CDR1 ENHRY and CDR2 SYGVKD. The CDR3 DNA is TGTGCCATCAGTACGACAGGGACCGACTATGGCTACACCTTC. Residues: CAISTTGTDYGYTF.

The V gene is TRBV7-2, the J gene TRBJ1-1; no reliable D call. The CDR3 has 12 amino acids. In germline, CDR1 is SGHTA, CDR2 FQGNSA. V lost 1 base to trimming and J lost 11 bases, with 11 bases between them. Here the CDR3 DNA reads TGTGCCAGCAGCTTAGGGGCCCGGCTGGCTTTCTTT. Translation: CASSLGARLAFF.

This clonotype came up many times. The gene calls are TRBV20-1 and TRBJ2-5; tentative D call: TRBD1 (5 bases). V dropped 2 bases and J dropped 5 bases, with 12 bases sitting between them. This CDR3 has 13 residues. Germline V lookup: CDR1 DFQATT, CDR2 SNEGSKA (reference sequence). The CDR3 here is CSARSQGPETQYF. CDR3 sequence (DNA): TGCAGTGCTAGAAGCCAGGGTCCTGAGACCCAGTACTTC.